This TCR beta chain was retrieved from a study of OX40 agonist ivuxolimab in advanced cancers. This clone qualifies as medium-sized. TCRdb keeps only in-frame clones here, not all; method: immunoSEQ multiplex PCR. Of 36,000 or so clones in the sample, 65% to 85% were seen once. The clonotype originates from an adult with an advanced solid tumor such as melanoma, head and neck, liver or kidney cancer. This specimen was CD4+ or CD8+ T cells sorted from blood, taken in a trial of the OX40 agonist ivuxolimab.

The CDR3 protein is CASRDPRGLTDTQYF. The DNA of the CDR3 is TGTGCCAGCAGAGACCCGCGGGGGCTCACAGATACGCAGTATTTT. The chain couples TRBV6-1 to TRBJ2-3, with D possibly TRBD2 on 7 matching bases. V was pared by 6 bases and J by 2 bases, with 15 bases between. Germline lookup yields CDR1 MNHNS and CDR2 SASEGT. CDR3 size: 15 residues.